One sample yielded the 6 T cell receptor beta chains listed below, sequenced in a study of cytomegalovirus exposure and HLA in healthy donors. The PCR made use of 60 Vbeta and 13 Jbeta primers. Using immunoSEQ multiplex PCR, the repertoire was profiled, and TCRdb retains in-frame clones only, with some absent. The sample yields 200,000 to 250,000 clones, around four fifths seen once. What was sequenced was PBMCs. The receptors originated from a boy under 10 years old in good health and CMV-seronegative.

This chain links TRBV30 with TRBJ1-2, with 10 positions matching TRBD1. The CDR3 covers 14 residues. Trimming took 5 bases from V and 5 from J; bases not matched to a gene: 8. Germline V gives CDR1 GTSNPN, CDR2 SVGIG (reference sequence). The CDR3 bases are TGTGCCTGGGACCAGGGACAGGGGTATTATGGCTACACCTTC. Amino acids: CAWDQGQGYYGYTF.

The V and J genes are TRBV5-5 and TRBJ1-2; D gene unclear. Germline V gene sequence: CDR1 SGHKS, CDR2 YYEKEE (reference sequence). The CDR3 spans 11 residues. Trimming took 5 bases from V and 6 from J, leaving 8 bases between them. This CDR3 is CASSGSDGYTF. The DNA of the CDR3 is TGTGCCAGCAGTGGGAGTGATGGCTACACCTTC.

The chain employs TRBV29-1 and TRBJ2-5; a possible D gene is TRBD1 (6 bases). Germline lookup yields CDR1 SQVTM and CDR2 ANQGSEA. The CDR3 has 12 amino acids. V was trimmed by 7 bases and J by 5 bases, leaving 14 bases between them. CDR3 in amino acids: CSAGVSRETQYF. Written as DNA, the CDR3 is TGCAGCGCAGGGGTCAGCAGGGAGACCCAGTACTTC.

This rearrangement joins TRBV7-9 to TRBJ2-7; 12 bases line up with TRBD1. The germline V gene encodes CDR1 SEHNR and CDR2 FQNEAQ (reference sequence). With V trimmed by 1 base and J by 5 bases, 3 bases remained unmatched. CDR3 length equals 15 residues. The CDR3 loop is CASSLVGQGAHEQYF. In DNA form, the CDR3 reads TGTGCCAGCAGCTTAGTGGGACAGGGGGCACACGAGCAGTACTTC.

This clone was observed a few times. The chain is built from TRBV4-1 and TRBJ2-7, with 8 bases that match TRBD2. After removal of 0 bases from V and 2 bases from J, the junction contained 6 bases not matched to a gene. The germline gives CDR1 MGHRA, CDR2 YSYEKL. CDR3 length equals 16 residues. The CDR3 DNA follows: TGCGCCAGCAGCCAAGATATAGGACTAGCTACCTACGAGCAGTACTTC. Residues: CASSQDIGLATYEQYF.

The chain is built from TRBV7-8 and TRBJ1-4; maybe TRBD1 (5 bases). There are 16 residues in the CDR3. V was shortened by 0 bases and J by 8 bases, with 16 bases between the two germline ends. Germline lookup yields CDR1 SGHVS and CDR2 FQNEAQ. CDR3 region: CASSLAVTAGQEKLFF. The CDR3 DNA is TGTGCCAGCAGCTTAGCGGTGACAGCCGGCCAGGAAAAACTGTTTTTT.